These 21 T cell receptor beta chains came from one sample sequenced in a study of Graves' ophthalmopathy and Graves' hyperthyroidism. Amplification from RNA transcripts yielded the TCR beta CDR3 regions. HTBI primers were employed in first-round RT-PCR, then a second-round multiplex PCR followed. One entry per CDR3 protein, called by TCRdb with MiXCR from the multiplex PCR reads. The table lists about 480,000 distinct CDR3 sequences, about an eighth of them singletons. Material: blood. The origin of the receptors is a woman aged 25-40 years with Graves' ophthalmopathy.

This clonotype turned up a few times. The chain carries TRBV20-1 and TRBJ2-5, with D maybe TRBD1 (6 bases). The CDR3 spans 15 residues. Trimming stripped 0 bases from V and 2 bases from J, with 13 bases between. Looked up from germline, CDR1 is DFQATT and CDR2 is SNEGSKA (reference sequence). Here the CDR3 reads CSARDSNRAQETQYF. Here the CDR3 DNA reads TGCAGTGCTAGAGATTCTAACAGGGCGCAAGAGACCCAGTACTTC.

The table lists this clonotype with many counts. CDR3 DNA: TGTGCCAGCAGGTCGAGGGGGCGCCAAGGGCAAGAGACCCAGTACTTC. It encodes CASRSRGRQGQETQYF. The chain recombines TRBV25-1 with TRBJ2-5, with TRBD1 matching over 7 bases. The ends lost 6 bases at V and 2 bases at J; junction bases unmatched: 12. In germline, CDR1 is MGHDK, CDR2 SYGVNS. The CDR3 runs to 16 residues.

This clonotype showed up many times. The rearrangement uses TRBV3-1 and TRBJ2-7, with 8 bases identical to TRBD1. The CDR3 extends over 14 amino acids. V shed 1 base, J shed 2 bases, and the junction held 1 base outside the gene matches. Germline lookup yields CDR1 LGHDT and CDR2 YNNKEL (reference sequence). The DNA for the CDR3 is TGTGCCAGCAGCCAAGGACAGGGGCCCTACGAGCAGTACTTC. Amino acids: CASSQGQGPYEQYF.

This clonotype was detected ten times or more. The chain uses TRBV12-3 or TRBV12-4 and TRBJ1-2; no clear D. There are 15 residues in the CDR3. V lost 6 bases, J lost 8 bases, and 22 bases lay in between. CDR3 amino acids: CASRSDMEGGKGYTF. The CDR3 DNA follows: TGTGCCAGCAGATCCGATATGGAGGGAGGGAAAGGCTACACCTTC.

This clonotype showed up many times. A read error may explain this, as a much larger clone is one base away. The chain carries TRBV6-5 and TRBJ1-5; no definite D call. CDR1 MNHEY and CDR2 SVGAGI come from the germline V gene. The CDR3 runs 15 residues. Trimming left V 0 bases short and J 3 bases short, with 9 bases between. The CDR3 loop is CASSYSGLANQPQHF. CDR3 nucleotides: TGTGCCAGCAGTTACTCCGGGTTGGCCAATCAGCCCCAGCATTTT.

This clonotype was detected ten times or more. The chain employs TRBV2 and TRBJ2-5; TRBD1 matches 9 bases. Trimming removed 6 bases from V and 4 bases from J; junction bases left unmatched: 3. From germline, CDR1 is SNHLY and CDR2 FYNNEI. The CDR3 is 13 amino acids. The CDR3 coding sequence is TGTGCCAGCAGAGGACAGGGGCGAGAGACCCAGTACTTC. Translation: CASRGQGRETQYF.

In nucleotides, the CDR3 is TGTGCCAGCAGTCACACCCGCCGGGGCATTGGAAACACCATATATTTT. Amino acid sequence: CASSHTRRGIGNTIYF. The rearrangement links TRBV6-5 to TRBJ1-3, with D maybe TRBD1 (5 bases). This CDR3 is 16 amino acids long. Germline lookup yields CDR1 MNHEY and CDR2 SVGAGI. The germline V and J ends were trimmed by 5 bases and 3 bases, with 17 bases remaining between them.

This clonotype was found a few times. The rearrangement joins TRBV4-1 to TRBJ2-5; D call uncertain. CDR3 length: 15 residues. CDR1 and CDR2 from the germline V gene are MGHRA and YSYEKL. V was pared by 0 bases and J by 0 bases, with 8 bases between. As DNA, the CDR3 is TGCGCCAGCAGCCAAGATTGGGTGTACCAAGAGACCCAGTACTTC. The encoded protein is CASSQDWVYQETQYF.

This clonotype occurred a few times. V gene TRBV6-1 combines with J gene TRBJ2-1, with a weak D call TRBD2 (5 bases). The V end was cut by 6 bases, the J end by 3 bases, with 18 bases between. The CDR3 extends over 16 amino acids. Germline CDR1 is MNHNS and CDR2 is SASEGT. CDR3 in DNA: TGTGCCAGCAGAGACTATACCGGAGGTCACTACAATGAGCAGTTCTTC. Protein: CASRDYTGGHYNEQFF.

There are many counts of this clonotype. The gene calls are TRBV28 and TRBJ1-1; D is perhaps TRBD1 (6 bases). This CDR3 has 15 residues. The V end lost 5 bases, the J end lost 3 bases, and 16 bases lay between the germline ends. CDR1 MDHEN and CDR2 SYDVKM come from the germline V gene. Here the CDR3 reads CASSPRDKVYTEAFF. CDR3 DNA sequence: TGTGCCAGCAGTCCGCGGGACAAAGTGTACACTGAAGCTTTCTTT. Complete variable domain (other parts from reference TRBV28 and TRBJ1-1): DVKVTQSSRYLVKRTGEKVFLECVQDMDHENMFWYRQDPGLGLRLIYFSYDVKMKEKGDIPEGYSVSREKKERFSLILESASTNQTSMYLCASSPRDKVYTEAFFGQGTRLTVV.

Ten or more counts support this clonotype. The genes are TRBV12-3 or TRBV12-4 and TRBJ1-1; 12 bases map to TRBD1. Unmatched junction bases numbered 9, after V lost 4 bases and J lost 6 bases. The CDR3 contains 16 residues. The CDR3: CASSWDRGPRFAEAFF. The DNA of the CDR3 is TGTGCCAGCAGTTGGGACAGGGGGCCGCGATTCGCTGAAGCTTTCTTT.

Many counts were recorded for this clonotype. The chain carries TRBV6-5 and TRBJ1-3; D remains unclear. Looked up from germline, CDR1 is MNHEY and CDR2 is SVGAGI. V was cut by 0 bases and J by 0 bases, with 6 bases left in between. CDR3 length equals 15 residues. The CDR3 loop reads CASSYSEDSGNTIYF. The CDR3 nucleotides read TGTGCCAGCAGTTACTCGGAGGACTCTGGAAACACCATATATTTT.

The chain is built from TRBV30 and TRBJ1-2, with a weak D call TRBD1 (6 bases). Trimming shortened V by 5 bases and J by 4 bases, and 20 bases separated the two germline ends. Germline values: CDR1 GTSNPN, CDR2 SVGIG (reference sequence). This CDR3 comprises 15 residues. The CDR3, as DNA: TGTGCCTGGGTTCCTCGGGGGCTTAACTTCTATGGCTACACCTTC. Amino acid sequence: CAWVPRGLNFYGYTF.

Remarks on this clonotype: A much larger clone lies one base from this, so it may be a read error. The conserved final phenylalanine or tryptophan is absent from the CDR3, which likely points to a read error. The rearrangement uses TRBV20-1 and TRBJ1-5, with a tentative D call TRBD1 (6 bases). The germline CDR1 and CDR2 sequences are DFQATT and SNEGSKA (reference sequence). The germline V and J ends were trimmed by 1 base and 1 base, with 17 bases remaining between them. The CDR3 is made up of 17 amino acids. CDR3 nucleotide sequence: TGCAGTGCTAGAGGTCGAACTTGGGGGCAGAGCAATCAGCCCCAGCATGTT. Protein: CSARGRTWGQSNQPQHV.

This clonotype appeared many times. J is TRBJ2-2 and V is TRBV2; no reliable D call. CDR3 length: 11 amino acids. CDR1 is SNHLY and CDR2 is FYNNEI in the germline V gene. V was clipped by 4 bases and J by 7 bases, with 4 bases between them. The CDR3 spells CASSVNGELFF. DNA for the CDR3: TGTGCCAGCAGTGTTAACGGGGAGCTGTTTTTT.

This clonotype was found many times. CDR3 region: CSARPTEGYGYTF. DNA for the CDR3: TGCAGTGCTAGACCCACCGAGGGGTATGGCTACACCTTC. V usage is TRBV20-1 and J usage is TRBJ1-2, with D possibly TRBD1 on 5 matching bases. Germline-derived CDR1 and CDR2 are DFQATT and SNEGSKA (reference sequence). V gave up 2 bases and J gave up 5 bases, with 12 bases separating them. This CDR3 spans 13 amino acids.

This clonotype was seen ten or more times. CDR3 region: CASSPMGGSSGNTIYF. Here the CDR3 DNA reads TGTGCCAGCAGCCCTATGGGGGGAAGCTCTGGAAACACCATATATTTT. The chain combines TRBV7-6 with TRBJ1-3; TRBD1 might be the D (5 bases). CDR3 size: 16 residues. Germline values: CDR1 SGHVS, CDR2 FNYEAQ. Deletions cut 5 bases from V and 0 bases from J, with 14 bases between.

This clonotype has at least ten counts. The rearrangement links TRBV11-1 to TRBJ2-2; 8 bases agree with TRBD2. V lost 5 bases, J lost 7 bases, and 12 bases stayed unmatched. Germline loops: CDR1 SGHAT, CDR2 FQDESV (reference sequence). The CDR3 totals 16 residues. CDR3 sequence reads: CASSGTSGPRYGELFF. The CDR3 DNA sequence: TGTGCCAGCAGCGGAACTAGCGGACCTCGTTACGGGGAGCTGTTTTTT.

The table lists this clonotype with a few counts. The V and J genes are TRBV11-2 and TRBJ1-1; TRBD1 matches at 9 bases. This CDR3 has 14 residues. The J segment lost 4 bases and the V segment lost 4 bases, leaving 4 bases of the junction unmatched. From germline, CDR1 is SGHAT and CDR2 FQNNGV. CDR3 amino acids: CASSWTGAGTEAFF. DNA of the CDR3: TGTGCCAGCAGCTGGACAGGGGCGGGCACTGAAGCTTTCTTT.

The table lists this clonotype with a few counts. The chain links TRBV5-1 to TRBJ2-7; 9 nucleotides agree with TRBD2. The V and J ends lost 0 bases and 0 bases, in that order; junction bases with no gene match: 13. The germline gives CDR1 SGHRS, CDR2 YFSETQ. The CDR3 contains 19 residues. The CDR3 sequence is CASSLARREGPRASYEQYF. CDR3 bases: TGCGCCAGCAGCTTGGCCCGGCGGGAGGGTCCCCGGGCCTCCTACGAGCAGTACTTC.

This clonotype was picked up many times. The chain employs TRBV7-2 and TRBJ1-1; D may be TRBD1 (6 bases). The V and J ends lost 1 base and 6 bases respectively, with 12 bases between them. This CDR3 region has 14 residues. CDR1 is SGHTA, CDR2 FQGNSA, per germline. CDR3: CASSLVGGRAEAFF. Here the CDR3 DNA reads TGTGCCAGCAGCTTAGTGGGGGGCAGGGCTGAAGCTTTCTTT. The full variable domain, its missing parts supplied by reference TRBV7-2 and TRBJ1-1, is GAGVSQSPSNKVTEKGKDVELRCDPISGHTALYWYRQSLGQGLEFLIYFQGNSAPDKSGLPSDRFSAERTGGSVSTLTIQRTQQEDSAVYLCASSLVGGRAEAFFGQGTRLTVV.